This T cell receptor beta chain emerged from a study of CD8 T cells in ankylosing spondylitis (dated by TCRdb to about 2017). Turning to the overall study: T cell receptor beta repertoires were profiled in healthy donors and ankylosing spondylitis patients so that disease-linked TCR variants could be found. The whole study cohort included under 140 healthy donors and 25 ankylosing spondylitis patients. Peripheral blood was sampled, and synovial fluid was also collected from ankylosing spondylitis patients.

The reads were generated on an Illumina HiSeq 2500. Quantitative 5'-RACE with molecular barcodes was used to prepare TCR beta libraries. Per the source publication's procedure: Disease-linked TCR variants were identified with a new computational method built on a probabilistic model of VDJ rearrangement. TCRdb ran its own pipeline on the public reads, namely fastp trimming at Q25 and MiXCR clone calling, and kept in-frame beta chains. CDR3 protein duplicates are merged, each entry listing the most common genes and DNA. TCRdb's processing, not the authors' own work, is the source of the V and J calls. This sample has under 950,000 distinct CDR3 sequences in its table, and under 20% of those were observed once. Around 19% of the sample belongs to the ten largest clones. This clonotype was detected many times. Its antigen has not been determined. No per-base quality is available; no much larger clone lies one base away.

What the study reported, not specific to this receptor: The disease-linked clones had a CD8+ phenotype and were found at relatively low frequencies in peripheral blood. A TCR beta motif made up of several highly homologous amino acid variants appeared to be characteristic of blood from ankylosing spondylitis patients. The disease-linked clones were reported to be significantly enriched in matched synovial fluid samples from ankylosing spondylitis patients. Some motif variants were previously reported in synovial fluid and blood of reactive arthritis patients, suggesting common disease-initiation mechanisms.

The germline ends are 17 bases apart after V is trimmed by 6 bases and J by 6 bases. The CDR3 goes from the cysteine to the phenylalanine over 15 residues. Just the 45-base CDR3 DNA is kept, in frame starting at base 1. The chain couples TRBV12-3 or TRBV12-4 to TRBJ2-2; no D gene can be assigned with confidence. This TCR came from a male donor with ankylosing spondylitis. Source material: blood, either unsorted or a sorted T cell fraction (not recorded which). In nucleotide form, the sequence is TGTGCCAGCAGAAAAGATTTAGGCGTTGCCGGGGAGCTGTTTTTT. Its protein is CASRKDLGVAGELFF.